This passage covers 21 T cell receptor beta chains from one sample sequenced in a study of CD8 T cells in ankylosing spondylitis. Using its own MiXCR run on the 5' RACE reads, TCRdb lists one record per CDR3 protein. In the table there are around 130,000 distinct CDR3 sequences, about a tenth of which are singletons. The sample was blood, either unsorted or a sorted T cell fraction (not recorded which). The receptor source for this set is a male donor with ankylosing spondylitis or in good health (not recorded which).

This clonotype has ten or more counts. The chain recombines TRBV28 with TRBJ2-7; TRBD1 is a possible D gene (5 bases). In germline, CDR1 is MDHEN, CDR2 SYDVKM. V gave up 2 bases and J gave up 5 bases, with 13 bases separating them. The CDR3 runs 14 residues. Written as DNA, the CDR3 is TGTGCCAGCAGTTTAAATGGGGCAAGAAACGAGCAGTACTTC. It encodes CASSLNGARNEQYF.

The rearrangement links TRBV20-1 to TRBJ2-4, with D unresolved. The V gene's germline CDR1 is DFQATT and CDR2 SNEGSKA (reference sequence). CDR3 length: 14 amino acids. V was clipped by 2 bases and J by 0 bases, with 8 bases between them. CDR3 residues: CSARSSEAKNIQYF. In DNA form, the CDR3 reads TGCAGTGCTAGATCCTCCGAAGCCAAAAACATTCAGTACTTC.

The chain combines TRBV15 with TRBJ2-2; possibly TRBD1 for D (6 bases). The CDR3 covers 15 residues. The germline CDR1 and CDR2 sequences are LNHNV and YYDKDF (reference sequence). Trimming removed 7 bases at V and 4 bases at J, with 16 bases between. Written as DNA, the CDR3 is TGTGCCACCAACCAGGGGTTTAGGGGCACCGGGGAGCTGTTTTTT. Protein: CATNQGFRGTGELFF.

This clonotype was seen at least ten times. V and J are TRBV24-1 and TRBJ1-5; 10 nucleotides line up with TRBD1. The CDR3 contains 22 residues. V gave up 4 bases and J gave up 3 bases; unmatched junction bases: 23. Germline V lookup: CDR1 KGHDR, CDR2 SFDVKD. The CDR3 sequence is CATSDRTCIDRGRILDNQPQHF. CDR3 in DNA: TGTGCCACCAGTGACCGGACATGTATCGACAGGGGGCGGATTTTGGACAATCAGCCCCAGCATTTT.

This clonotype was seen ten or more times. The J gene is TRBJ2-1, the V gene TRBV5-1, with TRBD1 matching 9 bases. The CDR3 covers 15 residues. Trimming removed 3 bases from V and 6 bases from J; junction bases left unmatched: 7. In germline, CDR1 is SGHRS, CDR2 YFSETQ. Written as DNA, the CDR3 is TGCGCCAGCAGCTCCCCGGACAGGGGCATCAATGAGCAGTTCTTC. It specifies CASSSPDRGINEQFF.

There are a few counts of this clonotype. The V call is TRBV14, the J call TRBJ2-5; D possibly corresponds to TRBD2 (5 bases). Trimming shortened V by 1 base and J by 3 bases, and 12 bases separated the two germline ends. The CDR3 runs 15 residues. Germline values: CDR1 SGHDN, CDR2 FVKESK. This chain's CDR3 is CASSQVARVEETQYF. As DNA, the CDR3 is TGTGCCAGCAGCCAAGTCGCGAGGGTGGAAGAGACCCAGTACTTC.

V usage is TRBV28 and J usage is TRBJ2-2; D may be TRBD1 or TRBD2 (6 bases each). Trimming took off 6 bases at V and 6 bases at J, with 23 bases between the two ends. CDR1 and CDR2 from the germline V gene are MDHEN and SYDVKM. The CDR3 loop spans 17 amino acids. Here the CDR3 DNA reads TGTGCCAGCAGGCCCAAGGGGGGACTCCCGAGACCCGGGGAGCTGTTTTTT. Protein: CASRPKGGLPRPGELFF.

In its sample, this clonotype was seen a few times. The chain is built from TRBV11-2 and TRBJ1-1; tentatively, D is TRBD1 (6 bases). Germline lookup yields CDR1 SGHAT and CDR2 FQNNGV. The CDR3 totals 15 residues. V dropped 1 base and J dropped 3 bases, with 12 bases sitting between them. In DNA form, the CDR3 reads TGTGCCAGCAGCTTAGGTTTGGGGGCGTACACTGAAGCTTTCTTT. The encoded protein is CASSLGLGAYTEAFF.

There are many counts of this clonotype. J is TRBJ1-5 and V is TRBV12-3 or TRBV12-4; the match to TRBD1 covers 10 bases. Germline trimming cut 7 bases from V and 0 bases from J; bases unmatched to any gene: 6. This CDR3 region has 16 residues. CDR3 bases: TGTGCCAGCAAACGAGGGACAGGGGATAGCAATCAGCCCCAGCATTTT. Protein product: CASKRGTGDSNQPQHF.

This clonotype occurred many times. The CDR3 sequence: CASSYSALAAYNEQFF. Written as DNA, the CDR3 is TGTGCCAGCAGTTACTCCGCCCTAGCGGCCTACAATGAGCAGTTCTTC. V is TRBV6-2 or TRBV6-3 and J is TRBJ2-1; 7 nucleotides agree with TRBD2. Germline values: CDR1 MNHEY, CDR2 SVGEGT. With V trimmed by 0 bases and J by 2 bases, 4 bases remained unmatched. There are 16 residues in the CDR3.

This clonotype appeared a few times. This sequence joins TRBV20-1 and TRBJ2-2; no clear D gene. Trimming cost V 0 bases and J 2 bases, with 16 bases left between them. The CDR3 has 17 residues. Germline CDR1 DFQATT, CDR2 SNEGSKA (reference sequence). In DNA, the CDR3 is TGCAGTGCTAGAGAGAATCTTGTAAATCCAAACACCGGGGAGCTGTTTTTT. Translation: CSARENLVNPNTGELFF.

This clonotype was counted ten times or more. This chain connects TRBV18 to TRBJ2-1, with TRBD2 identical over 11 bases. This CDR3 region has 16 residues. V was pared by 5 bases and J by 7 bases, with 10 bases of the junction left unmatched. Looked up from germline, CDR1 is KGHSH and CDR2 is LQKENI. Here the CDR3 DNA reads TGTGCCAGCTCAGCGTCACTAGCGGGAGTGACTAATGAGCAGTTCTTC. Residues: CASSASLAGVTNEQFF.

This clonotype was recorded at least ten times. This chain connects TRBV24-1 to TRBJ2-1; 9 bases fit TRBD2. The germline V gene encodes CDR1 KGHDR and CDR2 SFDVKD. Trimming took 4 bases from V and 9 from J; bases not matched to a gene: 3. The CDR3 extends over 13 amino acids. In DNA, the CDR3 is TGTGCCACCAGTGAACCTAGCGGGGTTGAGCAGTTCTTC. Protein product: CATSEPSGVEQFF.

The chain links TRBV5-1 to TRBJ1-1; D perhaps matches TRBD1 (6 bases). Germline V gene lookup returns CDR1 SGHRS and CDR2 YFSETQ. The V end was cut by 2 bases, the J end by 3 bases, with 11 bases between. CDR3 length: 14 residues. The CDR3 nucleotides read TGCGCCAGCAGCTTAGGACAGAAGGACACTGAAGCTTTCTTT. Its protein is CASSLGQKDTEAFF.

This clonotype was observed many times. This chain uses TRBV20-1 with TRBJ2-3; maybe TRBD1 (5 bases). This CDR3 spans 13 amino acids. Trimming removed 5 bases from V and 1 base from J, with 10 bases in between. Per the germline V gene, CDR1 is DFQATT and CDR2 is SNEGSKA (reference sequence). The CDR3 region is CSAPGAGTDTQYF. CDR3 DNA sequence: TGCAGTGCTCCTGGGGCGGGCACAGATACGCAGTATTTT.

This clonotype was recorded many times. The chain has TRBV7-2 and TRBJ2-7, with a possible D match to TRBD1 (6 bases). With 1 base removed from V and 3 bases from J, the gap between germline ends came to 10 bases. Germline V lookup: CDR1 SGHTA, CDR2 FQGNSA. This CDR3 region has 14 residues. CDR3: CASSLVGGLYEQYF. CDR3 sequence (DNA): TGTGCCAGCAGCTTAGTAGGGGGTCTCTACGAGCAGTACTTC.

This clonotype was seen repeatedly, ten times or more. J is TRBJ2-3 and V is TRBV7-2; D remains unclear. The CDR3 is made up of 12 amino acids. Germline-derived CDR1 and CDR2 are SGHTA and FQGNSA. Trimming stripped 5 bases from V and 2 bases from J, with 5 bases between. CDR3 nucleotides: TGTGCCAGCAGCGTACACACAGATACGCAGTATTTT. Translating it yields CASSVHTDTQYF.

The chain couples TRBV7-3 to TRBJ2-1; 9 bases map to TRBD2. From germline, CDR1 is SGHTA and CDR2 FQGTGA. The trim removed 3 bases at V and 7 bases at J, leaving 4 bases unmatched. The CDR3 has 14 amino acids. CDR3 coding DNA: TGTGCCAGCAGCTTTAGCGGGAGCGCTAATGAGCAGTTCTTC. Its protein product is CASSFSGSANEQFF.

This clonotype was counted ten times or more. The chain carries TRBV5-1 and TRBJ2-3; 7 bases map to TRBD1. J lost 6 bases, V lost 6 bases, and 28 bases had no gene match. The CDR3 has 20 residues. Germline-derived CDR1 and CDR2 are SGHRS and YFSETQ. The CDR3 loop reads CASTPTNGVSVKQGSDTQYF. CDR3 bases: TGCGCCAGCACCCCTACGAACGGGGTCTCGGTCAAACAGGGGTCGGATACGCAGTATTTT.

This clonotype was recorded at least ten times. V gene TRBV7-8 combines with J gene TRBJ1-1; D is unclear. Trimming took 2 bases from V and 7 from J, leaving 11 bases between them. Looked up from germline, CDR1 is SGHVS and CDR2 is FQNEAQ. This CDR3 has 13 amino acids. CDR3 in DNA: TGTGCCAGCAGCTTATCAGCCTACAGTGAAGCTTTCTTT. Amino acid sequence: CASSLSAYSEAFF.

This clonotype was recorded many times. The rearrangement uses TRBV2 and TRBJ1-2; D unresolved. The V end lost 0 bases, the J end lost 3 bases, and 11 bases lay between the germline ends. The CDR3 runs to 15 residues. Germline CDR1 reads SNHLY; CDR2 reads FYNNEI. Here the CDR3 DNA reads TGTGCCAGCAGTGAAGCGCTTTCAGGTGACTATGGCTACACCTTC. Residues: CASSEALSGDYGYTF.